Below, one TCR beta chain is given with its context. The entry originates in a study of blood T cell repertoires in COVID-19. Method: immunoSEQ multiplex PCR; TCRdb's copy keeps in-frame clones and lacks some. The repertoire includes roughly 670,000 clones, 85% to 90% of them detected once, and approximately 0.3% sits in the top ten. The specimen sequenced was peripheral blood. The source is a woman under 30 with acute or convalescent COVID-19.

CDR3 residues: CATSDSRTGQETQYF. CDR3 DNA: TGTGCCACCAGTGATTCCCGGACAGGGCAAGAGACCCAGTACTTC. The V call is TRBV24-1, the J call TRBJ2-5, with 8 bases identical to TRBD1. V dropped 2 bases and J dropped 2; count of bases not matched to a gene: 3. The germline CDR1 and CDR2 sequences are KGHDR and SFDVKD. The CDR3 consists of 15 residues.